The 10 T cell receptor beta chains reported below all come from one sample, sequenced in a study of tumor and adjacent non-tumor tissue in lung cancer. The template was RNA from unsorted bulk tissue. Three rounds of nested PCR, following a modified ARM-PCR protocol, produced the TCRbeta library. MiXCR was run by TCRdb on the multiplex PCR reads, yielding one entry per CDR3 protein. The data hold roughly 70,000 distinct CDR3 sequences, with roughly 73% observed a single time. The source material was lung tumor tissue. These receptors were obtained from a man aged 55 to 70 with non-small cell lung cancer.

Comment on this clonotype: The junction shows a germline mismatch at one end, possibly a read error. This chain joins TRBV29-1 and TRBJ1-2; D is ambiguous. This CDR3 has 12 residues. Germline lookup yields CDR1 SQVTM and CDR2 ANQGSEA. This CDR3 is CSVEGGWEGYFF. CDR3 coding DNA: TGCAGCGTTGAAGGGGGTTGGGAGGGCTACTTCTTC.

A remark on this clonotype: It is likely a read error, because the conserved phenylalanine at the end of the CDR3 is missing. This chain connects TRBV29-1 to TRBJ2-5; D gene ambiguous. The CDR3 is 14 amino acids. Germline CDR1 SQVTM, CDR2 ANQGSEA. The CDR3 region is CNASRSYRQETQYL. CDR3 in DNA: TGCAACGCCTCGCGCAGCTACCGCCAAGAGACCCAGTACCTC.

About this clonotype itself: At one of its ends the junction is not consistent with the germline gene, which may arise from a read error. The chain recombines TRBV7-9 with TRBJ1-1; no definite D call. This CDR3 spans 13 amino acids. The germline CDR1 and CDR2 sequences are SEHNR and FQNEAQ (reference sequence). The CDR3 protein is CASSLDWNAEAFF. The CDR3 region has the DNA TGTGCCAGCAGCTTAGATTGGAACGCTGAAGCTTTCTTT.

This chain joins TRBV28 and TRBJ2-5; TRBD1 aligns across 8 bases. This CDR3 region has 12 residues. Trimming removed 6 bases from V and 5 bases from J; junction bases left unmatched: 2. CDR1 is MDHEN and CDR2 is SYDVKM in the germline V gene. CDR3 loop: CASRTGDETQYF. Written as DNA, the CDR3 is TGTGCCAGCAGGACAGGGGACGAGACCCAGTACTTC.

A remark on this clonotype: Relative to the germline gene, one junction end is altered; a read error may explain this. The chain links TRBV11-1 to TRBJ2-5; D is ambiguous. CDR1 SGHAT and CDR2 FQDESV come from the germline V gene (reference sequence). The CDR3 loop spans 12 amino acids. In nucleotides, the CDR3 is TGTGCCAGCAGCCTAAAGGAAGAGACCCAGTGCTTC. This translates into CASSLKEETQCF.

Written as DNA, the CDR3 is TGTGCCAGTAGAGGACAGCCTAAGACCGGGGAGCTGTTTTTT. Translation gives CASRGQPKTGELFF. The chain joins TRBV6-1 to TRBJ2-2, with a weak D call TRBD1 (6 bases). The CDR3 is 14 residues long. The germline V gene has CDR1 MNHNS and CDR2 SASEGT. V lost 9 bases and J lost 5, with 16 bases in between.

As for this clonotype: One junction end disagrees with the germline gene, perhaps due to a read error. The chain is built from TRBV5-5 and TRBJ1-1; D is unresolved. Germline loops: CDR1 SGHKS, CDR2 YYEKEE (reference sequence). There are 12 residues in the CDR3. In DNA form, the CDR3 reads TGTGCAAGCAGCTTAAGTAACTCTGAAGCTTTCTTT. Translation gives CASSLSNSEAFF.

Regarding this clonotype: One end of the junction fails to match germline, which may point to a read error. This chain uses TRBV5-1 with TRBJ2-1, with D uncertain. CDR3 size: 15 residues. Germline assignment: CDR1 SGHRS and CDR2 YFSETQ. The CDR3 DNA reads as TGCGCCGGCAGCTTGAATGGTCGAAATTACAATGAGCAGTTCTTC. Residues: CAGSLNGRNYNEQFF.

As for this clonotype: A junction end diverges from the germline sequence, so it may reflect a read error. The V call is TRBV6-1, the J call TRBJ1-3, with D perhaps TRBD1 (6 bases). Per germline, CDR1 MNHNS and CDR2 SASEGT. The CDR3 runs to 13 residues. The CDR3 DNA reads as TGTGCCAGCGAACAGGGTTCTGGAAACATCATATATTTT. It is translated as CASEQGSGNIIYF.

The chain employs TRBV20-1 and TRBJ2-3, with D perhaps TRBD1 (6 bases). CDR3 length: 13 residues. In germline, CDR1 is DFQATT, CDR2 SNEGSKA (reference sequence). Between the trimmed V and J ends, which lost 6 bases and 8 bases, there was a span of 18 bases. The CDR3 loop reads CSAQHAGGVTQYF. The CDR3 bases are TGCAGTGCCCAGCATGCTGGGGGCGTTACGCAGTATTTT.